This T cell receptor beta chain is drawn from a study of T cell changes during pregnancy in multiple sclerosis. Some clones are missing from TCRdb's copy, which holds only in-frame ones; the method was immunoSEQ multiplex PCR. The sample lists about 93,000 clones, around 91% occurring once. This CDR3 spans 16 amino acids. V shed 4 bases and J shed 0 bases, with 15 bases lying between them. CDR1 and CDR2 (germline): MDHEN, SYDVKM. The V gene is TRBV28, the J gene TRBJ1-1, with TRBD1 as a possible D gene (6 bases). The sequencing used peripheral blood, collected after pregnancy. The TCR comes from a female donor in good health, enrolled as a control in a pregnancy study. CDR3 sequence reads: CASSYPGTPMNTEAFF. The CDR3 region has the DNA TGTGCCAGCAGTTACCCAGGGACACCGATGAACACTGAAGCTTTCTTT. The full variable domain, with the rest looked up from reference TRBV28 and TRBJ1-1, is DVKVTQSSRYLVKRTGEKVFLECVQDMDHENMFWYRQDPGLGLRLIYFSYDVKMKEKGDIPEGYSVSREKKERFSLILESASTNQTSMYLCASSYPGTPMNTEAFFGQGTRLTVV.